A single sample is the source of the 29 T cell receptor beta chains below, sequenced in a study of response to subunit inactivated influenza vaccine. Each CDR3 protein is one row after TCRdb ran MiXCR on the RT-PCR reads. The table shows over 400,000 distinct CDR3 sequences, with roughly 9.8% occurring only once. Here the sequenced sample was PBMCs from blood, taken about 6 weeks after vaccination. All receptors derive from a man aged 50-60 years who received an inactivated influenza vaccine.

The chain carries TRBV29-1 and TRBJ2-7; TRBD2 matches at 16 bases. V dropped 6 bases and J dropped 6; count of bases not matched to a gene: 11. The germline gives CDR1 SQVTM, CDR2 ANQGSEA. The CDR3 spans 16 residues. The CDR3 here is CSVQGLAGGPGGEQYF. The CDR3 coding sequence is TGCAGCGTCCAGGGACTAGCGGGAGGGCCGGGGGGCGAGCAGTACTTC.

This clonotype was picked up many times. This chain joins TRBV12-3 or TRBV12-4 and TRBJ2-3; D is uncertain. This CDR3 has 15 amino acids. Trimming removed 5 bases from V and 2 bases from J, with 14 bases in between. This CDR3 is CASSASIDNTDTQYF. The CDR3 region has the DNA TGTGCCAGCAGTGCTTCTATCGACAACACAGATACGCAGTATTTT.

The CDR3 spells CASSQETGPMEETQYF. The DNA for the CDR3 is TGCGCCAGCAGCCAAGAAACTGGGCCGATGGAAGAGACCCAGTACTTC. This chain links TRBV4-1 with TRBJ2-5; D unclear. Looked up from germline, CDR1 is MGHRA and CDR2 is YSYEKL. This CDR3 has 16 residues. Trimming removed 0 bases from V and 3 bases from J, with 14 bases in between.

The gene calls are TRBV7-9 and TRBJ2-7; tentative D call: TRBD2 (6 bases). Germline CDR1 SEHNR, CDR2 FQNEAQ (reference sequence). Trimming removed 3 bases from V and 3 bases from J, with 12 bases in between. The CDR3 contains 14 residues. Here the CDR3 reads CASSFTGVIYEQYF. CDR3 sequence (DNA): TGTGCCAGCAGCTTTACGGGAGTGATCTACGAGCAGTACTTC.

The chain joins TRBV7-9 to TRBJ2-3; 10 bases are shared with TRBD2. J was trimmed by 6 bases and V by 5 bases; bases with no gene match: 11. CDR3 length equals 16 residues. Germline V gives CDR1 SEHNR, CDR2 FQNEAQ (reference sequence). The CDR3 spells CASSQSLAGEGDTQYF. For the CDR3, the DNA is TGTGCCAGCAGCCAATCTCTAGCGGGAGAAGGGGATACGCAGTATTTT.

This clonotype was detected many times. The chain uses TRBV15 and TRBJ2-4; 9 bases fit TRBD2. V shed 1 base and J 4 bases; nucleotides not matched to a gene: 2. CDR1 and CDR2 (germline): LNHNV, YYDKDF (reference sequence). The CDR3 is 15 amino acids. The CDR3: CATSRVAGEKNIQYF. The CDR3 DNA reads TGTGCCACCAGCAGAGTAGCGGGGGAGAAAAACATTCAGTACTTC.

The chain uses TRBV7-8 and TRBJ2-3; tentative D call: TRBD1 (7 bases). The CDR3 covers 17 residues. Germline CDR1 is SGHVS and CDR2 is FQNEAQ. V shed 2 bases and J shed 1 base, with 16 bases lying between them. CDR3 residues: CASSLIAGGRGTDTQYF. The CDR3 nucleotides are TGTGCCAGCAGCTTAATAGCAGGGGGGCGCGGCACAGATACGCAGTATTTT. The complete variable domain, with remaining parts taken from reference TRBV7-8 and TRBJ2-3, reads GAGVSQSPRYKVAKRGQDVALRCDPISGHVSLFWYQQALGQGPEFLTYFQNEAQLDKSGLPSDRFFAERPEGSVSTLKIQRTQQEDSAVYLCASSLIAGGRGTDTQYFGPGTRLTVL.

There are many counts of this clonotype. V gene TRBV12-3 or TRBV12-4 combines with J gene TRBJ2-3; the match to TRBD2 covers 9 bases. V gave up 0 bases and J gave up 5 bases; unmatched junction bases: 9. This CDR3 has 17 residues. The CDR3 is CASSLALRGRAGDTQYF. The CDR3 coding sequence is TGTGCCAGCAGTTTAGCTTTGCGCGGGAGGGCCGGAGATACGCAGTATTTT.

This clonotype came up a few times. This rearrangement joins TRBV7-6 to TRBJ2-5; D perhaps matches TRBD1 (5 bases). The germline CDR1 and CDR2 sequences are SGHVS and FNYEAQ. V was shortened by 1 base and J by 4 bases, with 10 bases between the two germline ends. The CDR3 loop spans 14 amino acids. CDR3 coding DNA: TGTGCCAGCAGCTTAGGTTTCCAGGGAGAGACCCAGTACTTC. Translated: CASSLGFQGETQYF.

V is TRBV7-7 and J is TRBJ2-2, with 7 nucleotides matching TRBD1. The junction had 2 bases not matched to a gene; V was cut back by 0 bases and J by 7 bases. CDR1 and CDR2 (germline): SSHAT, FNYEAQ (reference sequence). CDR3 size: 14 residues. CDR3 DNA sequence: TGTGCCAGCAGCTTAGCAGGGGGCGACGGGGAGCTGTTTTTT. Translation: CASSLAGGDGELFF. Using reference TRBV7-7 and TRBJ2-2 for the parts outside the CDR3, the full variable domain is GAGVSQSPRYKVTKRGQDVTLRCDPISSHATLYWYQQALGQGPEFLTYFNYEAQPDKSGLPSDRFSAERPEGSISTLTIQRTEQRDSAMYRCASSLAGGDGELFFGEGSRLTVL.

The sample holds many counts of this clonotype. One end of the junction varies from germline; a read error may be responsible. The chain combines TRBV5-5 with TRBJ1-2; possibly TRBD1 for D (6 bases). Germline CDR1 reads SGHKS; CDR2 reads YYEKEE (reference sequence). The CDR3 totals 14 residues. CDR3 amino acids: CASTLDSTNYGYTF. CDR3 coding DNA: TGTGCCAGCACCTTGGACAGTACCAACTATGGCTACACCTTC.

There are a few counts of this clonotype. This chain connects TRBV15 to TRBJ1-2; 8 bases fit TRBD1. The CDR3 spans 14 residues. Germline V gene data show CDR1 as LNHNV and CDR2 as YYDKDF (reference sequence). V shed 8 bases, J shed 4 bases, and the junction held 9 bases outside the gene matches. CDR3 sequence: CATAGQGAGYGYTF. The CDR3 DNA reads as TGTGCCACCGCCGGACAGGGTGCCGGCTATGGCTACACCTTC.

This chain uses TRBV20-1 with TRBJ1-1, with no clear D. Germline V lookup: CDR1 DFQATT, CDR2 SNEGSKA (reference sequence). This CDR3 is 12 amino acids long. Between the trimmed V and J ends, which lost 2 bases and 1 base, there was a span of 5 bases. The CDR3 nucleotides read TGCAGTGCTAGACCCCGGAACACTGAAGCTTTCTTT. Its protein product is CSARPRNTEAFF.

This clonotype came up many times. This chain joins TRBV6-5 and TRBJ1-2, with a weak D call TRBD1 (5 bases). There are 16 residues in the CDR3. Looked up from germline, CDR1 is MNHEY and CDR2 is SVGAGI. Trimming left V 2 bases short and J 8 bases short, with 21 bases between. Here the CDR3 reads CASSYDRQRGKEGYTF. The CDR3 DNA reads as TGTGCCAGCAGTTACGATAGACAGCGCGGGAAGGAAGGCTACACCTTC.

The CDR3 nucleotides read TGTGCCAGCAGCTCACTGACAGTAGTGACAGATACGCAGTATTTT. Translated: CASSSLTVVTDTQYF. The chain employs TRBV5-5 and TRBJ2-3, with D perhaps matching TRBD1 (5 bases). This CDR3 comprises 15 residues. The V gene lost 3 bases and the J gene lost 3 bases, with 14 bases spanning the gap. Germline-derived CDR1 and CDR2 are SGHKS and YYEKEE (reference sequence).

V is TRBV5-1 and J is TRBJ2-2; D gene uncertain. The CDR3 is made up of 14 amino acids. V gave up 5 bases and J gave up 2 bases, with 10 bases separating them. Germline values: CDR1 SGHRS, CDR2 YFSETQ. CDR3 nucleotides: TGCGCCAGCAGATTTGGGTCCAACACCGGGGAGCTGTTTTTT. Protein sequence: CASRFGSNTGELFF.

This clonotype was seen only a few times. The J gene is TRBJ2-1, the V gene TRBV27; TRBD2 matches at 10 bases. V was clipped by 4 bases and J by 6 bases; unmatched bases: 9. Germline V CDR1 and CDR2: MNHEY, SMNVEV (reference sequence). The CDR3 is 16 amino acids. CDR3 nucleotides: TGTGCCAGCAGTTATCCCACTAGCGGGAAGGGCAATGAGCAGTTCTTC. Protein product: CASSYPTSGKGNEQFF.

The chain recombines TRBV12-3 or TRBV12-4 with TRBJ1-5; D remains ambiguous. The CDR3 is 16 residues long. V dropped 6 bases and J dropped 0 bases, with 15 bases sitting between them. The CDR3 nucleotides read TGTGCCAGCAGCTCGACCCACGATTATAGCAATCAGCCCCAGCATTTT. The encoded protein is CASSSTHDYSNQPQHF.

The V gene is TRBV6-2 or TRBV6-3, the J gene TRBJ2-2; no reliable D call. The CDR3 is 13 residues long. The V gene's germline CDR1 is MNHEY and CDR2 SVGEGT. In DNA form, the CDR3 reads TGTGCAACTACCCACTTAAACACCGGGGAGCTGTTTTTT. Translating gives CATTHLNTGELFF.

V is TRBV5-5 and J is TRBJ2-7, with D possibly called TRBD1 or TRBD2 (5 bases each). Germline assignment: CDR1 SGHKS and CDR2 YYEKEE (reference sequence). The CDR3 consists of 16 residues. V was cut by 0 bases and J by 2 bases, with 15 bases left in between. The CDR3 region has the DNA TGTGCCAGCAGCTTGGCGGACGAGGTGGGACCCTACGAGCAGTACTTC. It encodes CASSLADEVGPYEQYF.

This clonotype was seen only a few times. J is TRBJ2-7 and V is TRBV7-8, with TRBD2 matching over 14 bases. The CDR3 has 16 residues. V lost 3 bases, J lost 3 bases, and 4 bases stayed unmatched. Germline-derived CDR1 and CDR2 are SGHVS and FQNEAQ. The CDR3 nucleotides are TGTGCCAGCAGCTTGGGACTAGCGGGGGCACTCTACGAGCAGTACTTC. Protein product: CASSLGLAGALYEQYF.

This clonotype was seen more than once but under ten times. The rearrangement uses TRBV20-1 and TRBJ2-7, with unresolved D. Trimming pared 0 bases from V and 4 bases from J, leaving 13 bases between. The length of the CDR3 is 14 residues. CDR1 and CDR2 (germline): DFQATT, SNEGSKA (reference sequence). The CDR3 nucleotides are TGCAGTGCTAGAGATGGCTCATTACGTTACGAGCAGTACTTC. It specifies CSARDGSLRYEQYF.

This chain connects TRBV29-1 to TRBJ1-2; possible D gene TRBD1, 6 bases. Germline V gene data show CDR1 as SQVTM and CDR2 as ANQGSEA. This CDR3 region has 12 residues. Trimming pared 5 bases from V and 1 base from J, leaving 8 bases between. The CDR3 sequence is CSVHRVNYGYTF. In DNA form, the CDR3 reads TGCAGCGTTCACAGGGTTAACTATGGCTACACCTTC.

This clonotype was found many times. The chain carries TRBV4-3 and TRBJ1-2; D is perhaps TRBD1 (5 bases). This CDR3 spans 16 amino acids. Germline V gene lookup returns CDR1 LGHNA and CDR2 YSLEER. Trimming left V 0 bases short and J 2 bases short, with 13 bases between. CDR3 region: CASSQEVLQGNYGYTF. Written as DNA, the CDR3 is TGCGCCAGCAGCCAAGAGGTACTCCAGGGAAACTATGGCTACACCTTC.

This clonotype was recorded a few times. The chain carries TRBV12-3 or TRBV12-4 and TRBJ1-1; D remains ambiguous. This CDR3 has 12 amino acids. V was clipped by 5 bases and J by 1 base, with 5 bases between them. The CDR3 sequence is CASSPRNTEAFF. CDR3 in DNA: TGTGCCAGCAGTCCCAGGAACACTGAAGCTTTCTTT.

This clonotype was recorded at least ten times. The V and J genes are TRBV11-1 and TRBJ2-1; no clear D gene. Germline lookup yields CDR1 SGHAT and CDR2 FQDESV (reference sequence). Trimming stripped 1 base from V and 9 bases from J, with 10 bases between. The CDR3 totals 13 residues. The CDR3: CASSLEAGPEQFF. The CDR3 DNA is TGTGCCAGCAGCTTAGAAGCCGGACCTGAGCAGTTCTTC.

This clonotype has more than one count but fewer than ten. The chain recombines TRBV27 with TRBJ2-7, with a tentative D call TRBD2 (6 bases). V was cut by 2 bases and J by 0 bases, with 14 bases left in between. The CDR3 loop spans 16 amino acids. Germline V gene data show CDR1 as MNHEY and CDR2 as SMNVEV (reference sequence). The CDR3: CASSLKSSGSSYEQYF. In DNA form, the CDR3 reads TGTGCCAGCAGTTTAAAGTCATCCGGGAGCTCCTACGAGCAGTACTTC.

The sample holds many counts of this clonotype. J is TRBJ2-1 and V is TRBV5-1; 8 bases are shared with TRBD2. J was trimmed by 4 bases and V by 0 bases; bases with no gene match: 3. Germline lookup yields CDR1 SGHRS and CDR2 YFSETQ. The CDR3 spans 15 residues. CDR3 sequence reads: CASSLGLAQYNEQFF. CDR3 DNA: TGCGCCAGCAGCTTGGGACTAGCGCAGTACAATGAGCAGTTCTTC.

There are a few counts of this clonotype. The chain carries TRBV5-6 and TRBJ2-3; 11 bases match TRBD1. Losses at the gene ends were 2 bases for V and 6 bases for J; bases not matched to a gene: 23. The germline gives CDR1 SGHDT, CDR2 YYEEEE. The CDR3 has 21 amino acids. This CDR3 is CASSFPGQGVQGRGPGDTQYF. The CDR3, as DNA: TGTGCCAGCAGCTTCCCGGGACAGGGGGTCCAAGGTCGGGGGCCAGGGGATACGCAGTATTTT.